A single count supports the clone carrying this T cell receptor beta chain. No antigen is known for it. With the library built for alpha chains, this beta chain is off target and its frequency is not meaningful. This sample stems from a study of spatial heterogeneity in lung cancer. Whole-study results and caveats: Higher tumor mutation counts went along with higher counts of expanded intratumoral alpha and beta TCRs.

The CDR3 contains 12 residues. V lost 5 bases and J lost 5, with 13 bases in between. Per germline, CDR1 DFQATT and CDR2 SNEGSKA (reference sequence). One entry per CDR3 protein results from TCRdb running MiXCR on the 5' RACE reads. The data hold some 6,900 distinct CDR3 sequences, with roughly an eighth observed a single time. Described time point: sample taken at primary tumor resection. This clonotype was obtained from a male donor with early-stage non-small cell lung cancer. The gene calls are TRBV20-1 and TRBJ2-7, with D possibly being TRBD2 (6 bases). The sequences come from lung tumor tissue, collected at surgery. The CDR3 DNA follows: TGCAGTGCTGAGACGGGCGGGGACGAGCAGTACTTC. Residues: CSAETGGDEQYF.